The next 20 T cell receptor beta chains were all read from a single sample in a study of blood T cell repertoires in COVID-19. Method: immunoSEQ multiplex PCR; TCRdb's copy keeps in-frame clones and lacks some. The table shows about 260,000 clones, with approximately 90% occurring only once. The sequencing sample was made of peripheral blood. The receptors shown here come from a woman aged 40 to 50 with acute or convalescent COVID-19.

V usage is TRBV11-2 and J usage is TRBJ1-4; D possibly corresponds to TRBD1 (6 bases). The germline V and J ends were trimmed by 1 base and 8 bases, with 14 bases remaining between them. The CDR3 totals 15 residues. Germline-derived CDR1 and CDR2 are SGHAT and FQNNGV. The CDR3 bases are TGTGCCAGCAGCTTAGCATGGCAGGGGCGGGAAAAACTGTTTTTT. Its translation: CASSLAWQGREKLFF.

This clone has more than one count but fewer than ten. The chain joins TRBV6-5 to TRBJ2-1; 8 bases align to TRBD1. Losses at the gene ends were 6 bases for V and 6 bases for J; bases not matched to a gene: 10. The CDR3 spans 15 residues. Germline CDR1 reads MNHEY; CDR2 reads SVGAGI. The CDR3, as DNA: TGTGCCAGCAGCCCGACAGGGGTTTTGGGCAATGAGCAGTTCTTC. It encodes CASSPTGVLGNEQFF.

The sample holds one count of this clone. The chain recombines TRBV7-3 with TRBJ2-5; 7 nucleotides line up with TRBD2. The germline gives CDR1 SGHTA, CDR2 FQGTGA. The CDR3 sequence is 17 residues long. With V trimmed by 4 bases and J by 0 bases, 11 bases remained unmatched. The CDR3 protein is CASSYGGIGTDQETQYF. The CDR3 DNA reads as TGTGCCAGCAGCTACGGGGGGATCGGTACCGACCAAGAGACCCAGTACTTC.

The chain carries TRBV6-5 and TRBJ2-2; the match to TRBD1 covers 10 bases. After removal of 7 bases from V and 4 bases from J, the junction contained 3 bases not matched to a gene. The germline CDR1 and CDR2 sequences are MNHEY and SVGAGI. This CDR3 is 14 amino acids long. CDR3 nucleotides: TGTGCCAGCAAGGACAGGGGGTTCACCGGGGAGCTGTTTTTT. This sequence encodes CASKDRGFTGELFF.

The V and J genes are TRBV30 and TRBJ2-5; D remains ambiguous. V gave up 5 bases and J gave up 2 bases, with 3 bases separating them. Germline values: CDR1 GTSNPN, CDR2 SVGIG (reference sequence). This CDR3 is built from 10 residues. The CDR3 loop reads CAWEQETQYF. DNA of the CDR3: TGTGCCTGGGAGCAAGAGACCCAGTACTTC.

Notes on this clone: An end of the junction differs from the germline gene, which may be a read error. The chain carries TRBV27 and TRBJ1-5; TRBD1 agrees at 7 bases. Germline CDR1 MNHEY, CDR2 SMNVEV (reference sequence). This CDR3 region has 11 residues. As DNA, the CDR3 is TGTGCCGGCAGGGGGGGTCAGCCCCAGCATTTT. Encoded protein: CAGRGGQPQHF.

The rearrangement links TRBV12-3 or TRBV12-4 to TRBJ1-1, with 8 bases matching TRBD1. The CDR3 extends over 13 amino acids. V shed 10 bases and J 2 bases; nucleotides not matched to a gene: 6. DNA of the CDR3: TGTGCCATCACGACAGGGGTTAACACTGAAGCTTTCTTT. Its translation is CAITTGVNTEAFF.

The gene calls are TRBV9 and TRBJ1-1, with 7 bases identical to TRBD1. This CDR3 has 16 amino acids. Germline assignment: CDR1 SGDLS and CDR2 YYNGEE. The trim removed 3 bases at V and 0 bases at J, leaving 8 bases unmatched. CDR3 nucleotide sequence: TGTGCCAGCAGCGAAACAGGGGTCGGAATGAACACTGAAGCTTTCTTT. This translates into CASSETGVGMNTEAFF.

V and J are TRBV5-1 and TRBJ1-2; 8 bases fit TRBD1. Germline V gene sequence: CDR1 SGHRS, CDR2 YFSETQ. Trimming took 4 bases from V and 4 from J; bases not matched to a gene: 3. There are 13 residues in the CDR3. CDR3 in amino acids: CASSRGQGYGYTF. The CDR3 DNA sequence: TGCGCCAGCAGCCGAGGACAGGGCTATGGCTACACCTTC.

V gene TRBV18 combines with J gene TRBJ1-1, with D perhaps TRBD1 (6 bases). The CDR3 length is 14 residues. Per germline, CDR1 KGHSH and CDR2 LQKENI. Trimming stripped 3 bases from V and 3 bases from J, with 11 bases between. CDR3 in DNA: TGTGCCAGCTCACCGAACAGGGTCTACACTGAAGCTTTCTTT. Translated: CASSPNRVYTEAFF.

This clone was detected once. J is TRBJ1-5 and V is TRBV29-1; TRBD1 aligns across 7 bases. The CDR3 loop spans 13 amino acids. V gave up 6 bases and J gave up 3 bases; unmatched junction bases: 5. From germline, CDR1 is SQVTM and CDR2 ANQGSEA. The CDR3 DNA follows: TGCAGCGTCGGAGGGACAGACAATCAGCCCCAGCATTTT. Translated, it gives CSVGGTDNQPQHF.

The CDR3 nucleotides read TGTGCCAGCAGCTTAGTCTCCGGACTAGCAGCAGATACGCAGTATTTT. It encodes CASSLVSGLAADTQYF. The chain recombines TRBV7-9 with TRBJ2-3; 8 bases align to TRBD2. CDR3 length: 16 residues. V dropped 1 base and J dropped 4; count of bases not matched to a gene: 7. In germline, CDR1 is SEHNR, CDR2 FQNEAQ (reference sequence).

This rearrangement joins TRBV24-1 to TRBJ2-3; 14 positions match TRBD2. J gave up 2 bases and V 10 bases, and 7 bases lay outside the gene matches. The CDR3 has 16 amino acids. Germline V gene lookup returns CDR1 KGHDR and CDR2 SFDVKD. CDR3 DNA: TGTGCCACTCGACCGACTAGCGGGGGGGACACAGATACGCAGTATTTT. Residues: CATRPTSGGDTDTQYF.

This sequence joins TRBV2 and TRBJ2-5, with D perhaps matching TRBD2 (5 bases). Germline values: CDR1 SNHLY, CDR2 FYNNEI. This CDR3 is 12 amino acids long. Trimming took 7 bases from V and 0 from J, leaving 6 bases between them. The CDR3 DNA reads as TGTGCCAGCATCGGGGACCAAGAGACCCAGTACTTC. It translates to CASIGDQETQYF.

This chain uses TRBV19 with TRBJ2-5; TRBD2 matches at 10 bases. V dropped 6 bases and J dropped 5; count of bases not matched to a gene: 12. Looked up from germline, CDR1 is LNHDA and CDR2 is SQIVND (reference sequence). The CDR3 contains 16 residues. DNA for the CDR3: TGTGCCAGTAGCAGGGCCAGCGGGGGGGGCCATGAGACCCAGTACTTC. Its protein is CASSRASGGGHETQYF.

The chain employs TRBV18 and TRBJ1-1, with no clear D. V lost 0 bases and J 0 bases, leaving 8 bases between the germline ends. There are 15 residues in the CDR3. Germline assignment: CDR1 KGHSH and CDR2 LQKENI. CDR3 DNA sequence: TGTGCCAGCTCACCACCAGTAAGCATGAACACTGAAGCTTTCTTT. Its protein product is CASSPPVSMNTEAFF.

The genes are TRBV5-1 and TRBJ2-1; 10 positions match TRBD1. The CDR3 sequence is 17 residues long. Trimming at V came to 0 bases and at J to 7 bases, leaving 10 bases not matched to a gene. CDR1 SGHRS and CDR2 YFSETQ come from the germline V gene. CDR3 nucleotide sequence: TGCGCCAGCAGCTTGGACGGGGGGACAGGGGCCGCTAATGAGCAGTTCTTC. This translates into CASSLDGGTGAANEQFF.

This CDR3 reads CASSSEGTGGWNTEAFF. The CDR3 coding sequence is TGTGCCAGTAGTTCCGAAGGGACAGGGGGCTGGAACACTGAAGCTTTCTTT. The V and J genes are TRBV19 and TRBJ1-1, with 12 bases that match TRBD1. CDR1 is LNHDA, CDR2 SQIVND, per germline (reference sequence). There are 17 residues in the CDR3. The ends lost 5 bases at V and 1 base at J; junction bases unmatched: 8.

The chain has TRBV9 and TRBJ2-5, with D possibly being TRBD2 (6 bases). Germline V gene sequence: CDR1 SGDLS, CDR2 YYNGEE. V was cut by 0 bases and J by 5 bases, with 14 bases left in between. The CDR3 has 15 amino acids. The CDR3 sequence is CASSVEGGAGETQYF. In DNA, the CDR3 is TGTGCCAGCAGCGTAGAAGGCGGGGCGGGTGAGACCCAGTACTTC. The variable domain in full, completed from reference TRBV9 and TRBJ2-5, reads DSGVTQTPKHLITATGQRVTLRCSPRSGDLSVYWYQQSLDQGLQFLIQYYNGEERAKGNILERFSAQQFPDLHSELNLSSLELGDSALYFCASSVEGGAGETQYFGPGTRLLVL.

The V gene is TRBV5-6, the J gene TRBJ2-3; D call uncertain. The CDR3 is 13 amino acids. Trimming removed 4 bases from V and 4 bases from J, with 10 bases in between. Germline CDR1 SGHDT, CDR2 YYEEEE. The CDR3 protein is CASSAFSADTQYF. The CDR3 DNA follows: TGTGCCAGCAGCGCCTTTAGTGCAGATACGCAGTATTTT.